This TCR beta chain is from a study of blood T cell repertoires in COVID-19. As for the study in general: PBMCs, B-cell-depleted T cells, or T cells provided the cDNA or gDNA that made up the material.

Clones were sequenced by immunoSEQ multiplex PCR, and TCRdb holds only the in-frame ones, with some missing. The sample includes fewer than 700,000 clones, about 89% of them seen just once. Seattle patients were enrolled during active infection and followed longitudinally. This TCR came from a woman between 45 and 60 years old with COVID-19, enrolled during active disease. Sequencing was carried out using peripheral blood.

CDR3 residues: CASSLESSGGESYNEQFF. The CDR3 nucleotides read TGTGCCAGCAGCTTAGAGTCTAGCGGGGGGGAGTCCTACAATGAGCAGTTCTTC. The chain has TRBV7-2 and TRBJ2-1; 12 nucleotides agree with TRBD2. Germline V gene data show CDR1 as SGHTA and CDR2 as FQGNSA. This CDR3 region has 18 residues. V lost 1 base and J lost 1; bases outside the gene matches: 5.